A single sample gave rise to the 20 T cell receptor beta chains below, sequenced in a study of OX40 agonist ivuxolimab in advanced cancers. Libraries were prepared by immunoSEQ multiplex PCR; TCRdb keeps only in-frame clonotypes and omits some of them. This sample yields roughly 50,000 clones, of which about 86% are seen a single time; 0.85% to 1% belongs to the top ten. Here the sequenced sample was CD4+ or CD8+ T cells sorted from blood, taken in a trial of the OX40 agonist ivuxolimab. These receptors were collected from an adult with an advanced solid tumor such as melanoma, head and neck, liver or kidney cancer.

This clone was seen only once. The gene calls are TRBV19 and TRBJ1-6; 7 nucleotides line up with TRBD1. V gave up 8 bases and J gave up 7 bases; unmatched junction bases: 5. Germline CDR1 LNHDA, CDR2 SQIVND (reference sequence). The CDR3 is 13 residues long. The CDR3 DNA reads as TGTGCCAGTCGGACAGGCGGCAATTCACCCCTCCACTTT. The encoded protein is CASRTGGNSPLHF.

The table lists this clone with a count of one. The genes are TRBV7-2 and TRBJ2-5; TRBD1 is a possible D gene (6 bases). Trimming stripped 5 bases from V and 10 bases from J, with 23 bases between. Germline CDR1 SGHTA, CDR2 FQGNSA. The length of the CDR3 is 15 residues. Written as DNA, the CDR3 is TGTGCCAGCAGCGCGAGACGGCAGGGGAGAATCAACCAGTACTTC. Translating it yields CASSARRQGRINQYF. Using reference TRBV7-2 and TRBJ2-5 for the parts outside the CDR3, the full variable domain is GAGVSQSPSNKVTEKGKDVELRCDPISGHTALYWYRQSLGQGLEFLIYFQGNSAPDKSGLPSDRFSAERTGGSVSTLTIQRTQQEDSAVYLCASSARRQGRINQYFGPGTRLLVL.

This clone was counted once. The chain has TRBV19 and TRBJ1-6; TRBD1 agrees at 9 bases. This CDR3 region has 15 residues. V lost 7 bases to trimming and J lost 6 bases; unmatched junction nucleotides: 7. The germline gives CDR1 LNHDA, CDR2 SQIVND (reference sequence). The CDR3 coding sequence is TGTGCCAGTACCACCACGGGACAGGGTAATTCACCCCTCCACTTT. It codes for CASTTTGQGNSPLHF.

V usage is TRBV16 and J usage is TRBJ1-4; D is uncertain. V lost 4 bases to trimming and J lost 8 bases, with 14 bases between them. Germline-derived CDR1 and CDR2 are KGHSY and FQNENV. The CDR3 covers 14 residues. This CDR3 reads CASSPVVPPEKLFF. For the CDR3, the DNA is TGTGCCAGCAGCCCAGTTGTCCCGCCGGAAAAACTGTTTTTT.

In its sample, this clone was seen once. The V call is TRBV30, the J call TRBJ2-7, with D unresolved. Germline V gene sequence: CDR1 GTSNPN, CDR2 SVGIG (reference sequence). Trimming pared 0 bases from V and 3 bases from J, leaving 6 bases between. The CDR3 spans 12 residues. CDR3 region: CAWSVFSYEQYF. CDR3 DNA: TGTGCCTGGAGTGTTTTTAGCTACGAGCAGTACTTC.

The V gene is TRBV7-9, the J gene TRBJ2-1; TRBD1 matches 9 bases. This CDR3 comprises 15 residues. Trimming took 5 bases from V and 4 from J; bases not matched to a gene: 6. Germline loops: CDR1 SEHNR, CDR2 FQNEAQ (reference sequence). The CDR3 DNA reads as TGTGCCAGCAGCCCACCGGGACAGGGTTACAATGAGCAGTTCTTC. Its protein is CASSPPGQGYNEQFF.

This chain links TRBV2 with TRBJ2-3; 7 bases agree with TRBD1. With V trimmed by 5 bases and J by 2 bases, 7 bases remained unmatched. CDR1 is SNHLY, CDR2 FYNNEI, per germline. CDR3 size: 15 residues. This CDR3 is CASSSQGVVTDTQYF. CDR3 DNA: TGTGCCAGCAGTTCTCAGGGGGTTGTCACAGATACGCAGTATTTT. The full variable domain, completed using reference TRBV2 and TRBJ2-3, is EPEVTQTPSHQVTQMGQEVILRCVPISNHLYFYWYRQILGQKVEFLVSFYNNEISEKSEIFDDQFSVERPDGSNFTLKIRSTKLEDSAMYFCASSSQGVVTDTQYFGPGTRLTVL.

For the CDR3, the DNA is TGTGCCAGCTCACCCTTGACCTCGAGACAGGGCCCCCACGAGCAGTACTTC. Its protein product is CASSPLTSRQGPHEQYF. The gene calls are TRBV18 and TRBJ2-7; 7 positions match TRBD1. V lost 3 bases, J lost 5 bases, and 16 bases stayed unmatched. Germline-derived CDR1 and CDR2 are KGHSH and LQKENI. CDR3 size: 17 residues.

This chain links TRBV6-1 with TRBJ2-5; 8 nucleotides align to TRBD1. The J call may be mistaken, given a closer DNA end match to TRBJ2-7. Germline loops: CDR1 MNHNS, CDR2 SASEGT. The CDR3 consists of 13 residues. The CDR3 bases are TGTGCCAGCAGAGGACAGGGAAAGTACGAGCAGTACTTC. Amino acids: CASRGQGKYEQYF.

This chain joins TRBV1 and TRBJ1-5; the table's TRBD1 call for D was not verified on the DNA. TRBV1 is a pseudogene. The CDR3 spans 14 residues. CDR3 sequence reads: CTSSQGTGVQPQHF. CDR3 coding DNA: TGCACCAGCAGCCAAGGGACAGGGGTACAGCCCCAGCATTTT.

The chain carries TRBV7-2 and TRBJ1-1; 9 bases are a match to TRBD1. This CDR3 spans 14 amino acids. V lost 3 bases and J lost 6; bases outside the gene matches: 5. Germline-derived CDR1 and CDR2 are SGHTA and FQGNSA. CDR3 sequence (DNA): TGTGCCAGCAGCTTCCGAACAGGGGGCTCTGAAGCTTTCTTT. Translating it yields CASSFRTGGSEAFF.

The CDR3 reads CASRTGGTDYGYTF. CDR3 bases: TGTGCCAGCAGAACAGGGGGCACGGACTATGGCTACACCTTC. This sequence joins TRBV7-2 and TRBJ1-2, with 9 bases fitting TRBD1. The CDR3 consists of 14 residues. V trimming: 6 bases; J trimming: 3 bases; junction bases outside the gene matches: 5. The germline gives CDR1 SGHTA, CDR2 FQGNSA.

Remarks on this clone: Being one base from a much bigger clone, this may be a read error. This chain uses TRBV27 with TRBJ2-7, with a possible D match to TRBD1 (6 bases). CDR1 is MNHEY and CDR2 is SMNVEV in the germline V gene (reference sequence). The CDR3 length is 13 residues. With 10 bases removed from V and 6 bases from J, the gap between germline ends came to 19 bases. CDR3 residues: CATAGAGVLEQYF. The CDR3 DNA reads TGTGCCACCGCCGGGGCAGGGGTCCTCGAGCAGTACTTC.

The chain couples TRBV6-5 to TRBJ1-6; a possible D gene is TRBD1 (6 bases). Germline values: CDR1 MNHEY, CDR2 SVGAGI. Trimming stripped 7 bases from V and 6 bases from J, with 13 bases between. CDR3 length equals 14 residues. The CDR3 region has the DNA TGTGCCAGCACCCAAGACAGGATTAATTCACCCCTCCACTTT. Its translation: CASTQDRINSPLHF.

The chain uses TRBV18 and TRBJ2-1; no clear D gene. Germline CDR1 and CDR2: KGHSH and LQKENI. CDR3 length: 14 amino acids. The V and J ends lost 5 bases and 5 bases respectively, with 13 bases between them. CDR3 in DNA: TGTGCCAGCTCAGGACGAAAAGCTGACAATGAGCAGTTCTTC. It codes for CASSGRKADNEQFF.

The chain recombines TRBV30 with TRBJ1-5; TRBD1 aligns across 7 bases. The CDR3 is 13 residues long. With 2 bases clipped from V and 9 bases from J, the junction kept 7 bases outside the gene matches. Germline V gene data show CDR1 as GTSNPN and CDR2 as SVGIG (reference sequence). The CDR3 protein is CAWSTGAPGPQHF. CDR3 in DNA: TGTGCCTGGAGTACAGGGGCACCTGGGCCCCAGCATTTT. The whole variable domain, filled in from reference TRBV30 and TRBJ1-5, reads SQTIHQWPATLVQPVGSPLSLECTVEGTSNPNLYWYRQAAGRGLQLLFYSVGIGQISSEVPQNLSASRPQDRQFILSSKKLLLSDSGFYLCAWSTGAPGPQHFGDGTRLSIL.

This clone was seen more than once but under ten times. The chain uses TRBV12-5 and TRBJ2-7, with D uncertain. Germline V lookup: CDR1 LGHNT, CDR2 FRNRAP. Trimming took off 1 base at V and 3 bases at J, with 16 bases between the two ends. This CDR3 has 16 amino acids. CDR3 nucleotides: TGTGCTAGTGGTTTGGCGGGTGGCAGGCGTGACTACGAGCAGTACTTC. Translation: CASGLAGGRRDYEQYF. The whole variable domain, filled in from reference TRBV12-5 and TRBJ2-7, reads DARVTQTPRHKVTEMGQEVTMRCQPILGHNTVFWYRQTMMQGLELLAYFRNRAPLDDSGMPKDRFSAEMPDATLATLKIQPSEPRDSAVYFCASGLAGGRRDYEQYFGPGTRLTVT.

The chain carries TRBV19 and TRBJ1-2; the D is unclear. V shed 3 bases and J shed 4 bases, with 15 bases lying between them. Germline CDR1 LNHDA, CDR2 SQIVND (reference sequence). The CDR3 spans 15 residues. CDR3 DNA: TGTGCCAGTAGTATTTCCCCGGGCCGTAGCTATGGCTACACCTTC. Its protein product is CASSISPGRSYGYTF.

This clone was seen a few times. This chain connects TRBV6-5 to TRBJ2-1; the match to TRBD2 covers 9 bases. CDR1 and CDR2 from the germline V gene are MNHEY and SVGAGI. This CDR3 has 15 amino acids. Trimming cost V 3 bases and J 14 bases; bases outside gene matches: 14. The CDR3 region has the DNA TGTGCCAGCAGTTATGGGTCGGCTAGCGGGGCGCGGAAGTTCTTC. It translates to CASSYGSASGARKFF.

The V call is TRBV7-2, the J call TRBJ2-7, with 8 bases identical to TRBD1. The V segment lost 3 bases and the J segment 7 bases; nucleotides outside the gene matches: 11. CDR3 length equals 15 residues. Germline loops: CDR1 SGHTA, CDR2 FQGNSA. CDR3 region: CASSFLPDRAEEQYF. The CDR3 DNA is TGTGCCAGCAGCTTTCTCCCGGACAGGGCGGAGGAGCAGTACTTC.